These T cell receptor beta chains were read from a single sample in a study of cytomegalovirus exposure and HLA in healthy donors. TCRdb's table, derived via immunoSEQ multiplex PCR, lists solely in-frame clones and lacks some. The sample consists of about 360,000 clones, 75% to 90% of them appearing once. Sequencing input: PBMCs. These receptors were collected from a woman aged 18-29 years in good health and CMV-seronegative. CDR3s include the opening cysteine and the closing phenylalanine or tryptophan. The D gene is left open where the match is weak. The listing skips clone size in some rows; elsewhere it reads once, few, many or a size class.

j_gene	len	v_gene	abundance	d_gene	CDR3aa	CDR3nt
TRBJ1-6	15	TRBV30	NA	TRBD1	CAWSPGTGYNSPLHF	TGTGCCTGGAGTCCCGGGACAGGGTATAATTCACCCCTCCACTTT
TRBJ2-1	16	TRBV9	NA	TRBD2	CAGTFWREGSYNEQFF	TGTGCCGGGACCTTCTGGCGGGAGGGATCCTACAATGAGCAGTTCTTC
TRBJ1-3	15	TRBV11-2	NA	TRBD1	CASSLGPGGGNTIYF	TGTGCCAGCAGCTTGGGCCCAGGGGGTGGAAACACCATATATTTT
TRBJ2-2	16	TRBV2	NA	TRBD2	CASSYNGLAGAGELFF	TGTGCCAGCAGTTACAACGGACTAGCGGGAGCCGGGGAGCTGTTTTTT
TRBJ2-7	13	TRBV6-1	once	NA	CASSVGSLGEQYF	TGTGCCAGCAGTGTGGGGAGTTTAGGCGAGCAGTACTTC
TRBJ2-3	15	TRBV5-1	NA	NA	CASSLNFRAPDTQYF	TGCGCCAGCAGCTTGAACTTCCGCGCACCAGATACGCAGTATTTT
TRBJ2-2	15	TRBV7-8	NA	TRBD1	CASSLGTGGPGELFF	TGTGCCAGCAGCTTGGGGACAGGGGGCCCCGGGGAGCTGTTTTTT
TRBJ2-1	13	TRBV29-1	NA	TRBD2	CSVRTSGGTEQFF	TGCAGCGTTAGAACTAGCGGGGGCACTGAGCAGTTCTTC
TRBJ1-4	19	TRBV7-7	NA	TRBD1	CASSLALGQGRRANEKLFF	TGTGCCAGCAGCTTAGCGCTGGGACAGGGTCGGCGAGCTAATGAAAAACTGTTTTTT
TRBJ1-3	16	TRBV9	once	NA	CASSPLGRVSGNTIYF	TGTGCCAGCAGCCCCCTCGGGAGGGTTTCAGGAAACACCATATATTTT
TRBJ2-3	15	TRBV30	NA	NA	CAWSVRLAWADTQYF	TGTGCCTGGAGTGTACGTTTAGCATGGGCAGATACGCAGTATTTT
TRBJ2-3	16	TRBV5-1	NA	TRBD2	CASSLVVREAADTQYF	TGCGCCAGCAGCTTGGTGGTTCGGGAGGCGGCAGATACGCAGTATTTT
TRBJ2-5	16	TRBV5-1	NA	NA	CASSSSGAAKQETQYF	TGCGCCAGCAGCTCTTCTGGGGCAGCTAAACAAGAGACCCAGTACTTC
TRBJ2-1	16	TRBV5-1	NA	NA	CASSLYPSGGNNEQFF	TGCGCCAGCAGCTTGTACCCGAGCGGCGGAAACAATGAGCAGTTCTTC
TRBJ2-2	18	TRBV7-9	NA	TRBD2	CASSLGLAGEVLTGELFF	TGTGCCAGCAGCTTAGGACTAGCGGGAGAGGTCCTCACCGGGGAGCTGTTTTTT
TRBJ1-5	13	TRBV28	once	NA	CASSSFSNQPQHF	TGTGCCAGCAGCTCGTTTAGCAATCAGCCCCAGCATTTT
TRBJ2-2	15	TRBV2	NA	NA	CASSLGTPNTGELFF	TGTGCCAGCTCTCTTGGGACACCGAACACCGGGGAGCTGTTTTTT
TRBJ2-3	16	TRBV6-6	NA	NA	CASSYSLAASTDTQYF	TGTGCCAGCAGTTACTCGCTAGCTGCTAGCACAGATACGCAGTATTTT
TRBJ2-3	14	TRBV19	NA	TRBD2	CASTLAGITDTQYF	TGTGCCAGTACACTAGCGGGGATCACAGATACGCAGTATTTT
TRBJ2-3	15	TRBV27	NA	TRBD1	CASSPPGQGHGTQYF	TGTGCCAGCAGTCCTCCGGGACAGGGTCATGGTACGCAGTATTTT
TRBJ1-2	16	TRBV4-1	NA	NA	CASSQPGGPTNYGYTF	TGCGCCAGCAGCCAACCCGGAGGACCCACCAACTATGGCTACACCTTC
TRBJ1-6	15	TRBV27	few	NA	CASSLYSGYNSPLHF	TGTGCCAGCAGTTTATATTCAGGGTATAATTCACCCCTCCACTTT
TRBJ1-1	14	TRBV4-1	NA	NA	CASSSTGLNTEAFF	TGCGCCAGCAGCTCCACAGGGTTGAACACTGAAGCTTTCTTT
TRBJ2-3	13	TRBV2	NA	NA	CAEAGSGPDTQYF	TGTGCCGAGGCAGGGTCAGGTCCAGATACGCAGTATTTT
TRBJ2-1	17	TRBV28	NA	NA	CASSFPDYKSSYNEQFF	TGTGCCAGCAGTTTTCCGGACTACAAAAGCTCCTACAATGAGCAGTTCTTC
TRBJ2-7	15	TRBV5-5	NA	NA	CASSLALQALYEQYF	TGTGCCAGCAGCTTGGCCTTACAGGCCCTCTACGAGCAGTACTTC
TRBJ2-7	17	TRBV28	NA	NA	CASSLQLGQKQSYEQYF	TGTGCCAGCAGTCTCCAGTTGGGGCAGAAGCAATCCTACGAGCAGTACTTC
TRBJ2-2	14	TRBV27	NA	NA	CASSGGSNTGELFF	TGTGCCAGCAGTGGGGGCTCGAACACCGGGGAGCTGTTTTTT
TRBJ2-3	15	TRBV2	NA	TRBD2	CASSQTGGVADTQYF	TGTGCCAGCAGCCAGACCGGGGGGGTGGCAGATACGCAGTATTTT
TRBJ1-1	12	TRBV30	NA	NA	CAWSRVNTEAFF	TGTGCCTGGAGCAGGGTGAACACTGAAGCTTTCTTT
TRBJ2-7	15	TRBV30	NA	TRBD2	CAWKEREGSSYEQYF	TGTGCCTGGAAGGAGCGGGAGGGGAGCTCCTACGAGCAGTACTTC
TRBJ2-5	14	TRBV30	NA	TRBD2	CAWSRTSDRETQYF	TGTGCCTGGAGTCGGACTAGCGACCGGGAGACCCAGTACTTC
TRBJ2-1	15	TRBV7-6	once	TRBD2	CASSLELADYNEQFF	TGTGCCAGCAGCTTAGAACTAGCGGATTACAATGAGCAGTTCTTC
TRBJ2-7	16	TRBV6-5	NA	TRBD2	CASSYPGLAGVHEQYF	TGTGCCAGCAGTTATCCCGGACTAGCGGGAGTACACGAGCAGTACTTC
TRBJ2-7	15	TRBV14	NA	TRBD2	CASSPGTSGWEEQYF	TGTGCCAGCAGCCCAGGAACTAGCGGATGGGAAGAGCAGTACTTC
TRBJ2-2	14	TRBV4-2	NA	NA	CASSQMGANGELFF	TGTGCCAGCAGCCAAATGGGGGCCAACGGGGAGCTGTTTTTT
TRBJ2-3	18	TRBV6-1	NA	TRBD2	CASSVGTSGGAWADTQYF	TGTGCCAGCAGTGTTGGGACTAGCGGGGGGGCCTGGGCAGATACGCAGTATTTT
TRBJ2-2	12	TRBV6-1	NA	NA	CASKRTTGELFF	TGTGCCAGCAAGCGGACGACCGGGGAGCTGTTTTTT
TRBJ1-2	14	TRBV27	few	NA	CASSIGTGRDGYTF	TGTGCCAGCAGTATCGGCACAGGGAGAGATGGCTACACCTTC
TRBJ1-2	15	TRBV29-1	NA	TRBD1	CSVVTGATDTYGYTF	TGCAGCGTTGTAACAGGGGCCACTGACACCTATGGCTACACCTTC
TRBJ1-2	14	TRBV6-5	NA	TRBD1	CASSPVGQGYGYTF	TGTGCCAGCAGCCCAGTAGGACAGGGCTATGGCTACACCTTC
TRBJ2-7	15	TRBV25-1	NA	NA	CASSSTGIGVFEQYF	TGTGCCAGCAGCTCAACAGGGATTGGGGTTTTCGAGCAGTACTTC
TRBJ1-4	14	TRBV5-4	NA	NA	CASSLGTANEKLFF	TGTGCCAGCAGCTTAGGTACAGCAAATGAAAAACTGTTTTTT
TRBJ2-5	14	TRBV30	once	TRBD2	CAWQTSGRYGTQYF	TGTGCCTGGCAGACTAGCGGGAGGTACGGGACCCAGTACTTC
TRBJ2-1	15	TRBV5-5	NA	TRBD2	CASSSQLAVYNEQFF	TGTGCCAGCAGCTCCCAACTAGCGGTCTACAATGAGCAGTTCTTC
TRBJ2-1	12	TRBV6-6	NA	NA	CASSYSRNEQFF	TGTGCCAGCAGTTACTCGAGAAATGAGCAGTTCTTC
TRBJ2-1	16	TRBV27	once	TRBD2	CASSLSTSGSYNEQFF	TGTGCCAGCAGTTTATCGACTAGCGGGAGTTACAATGAGCAGTTCTTC
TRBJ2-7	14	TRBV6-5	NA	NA	CASSRGGEAYEQYF	TGTGCCAGCAGCCGAGGGGGGGAGGCCTACGAGCAGTACTTC
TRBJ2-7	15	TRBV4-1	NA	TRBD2	CASSHRAGGGYEQYF	TGCGCCAGCAGCCACAGAGCGGGAGGCGGCTACGAGCAGTACTTC
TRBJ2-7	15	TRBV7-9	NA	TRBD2	CASSPPGGRVYEQYF	TGTGCCAGCAGCCCCCCAGGCGGGAGAGTCTACGAGCAGTACTTC
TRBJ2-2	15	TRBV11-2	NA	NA	CASSSSGYSTGELFF	TGTGCCAGCAGCTCATCAGGGTATAGCACCGGGGAGCTGTTTTTT
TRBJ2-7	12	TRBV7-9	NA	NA	CASSFLNYEQYF	TGTGCCAGCAGCTTTCTAAACTACGAGCAGTACTTC
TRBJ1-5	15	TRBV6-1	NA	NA	CASSEVGGHGQPQHF	TGTGCCAGCAGTGAAGTGGGGGGGCATGGTCAGCCCCAGCATTTT
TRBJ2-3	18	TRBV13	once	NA	CASSLNPLRRASTDTQYF	TGTGCCAGCAGCTTAAATCCCCTTAGGCGAGCGAGCACAGATACGCAGTATTTT
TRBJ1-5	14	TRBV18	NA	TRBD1	CASSADRGVQPQHF	TGTGCCAGCTCAGCGGACAGGGGGGTTCAGCCCCAGCATTTT
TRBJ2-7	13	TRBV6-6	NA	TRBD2	CASSYRAGYEQYF	TGTGCCAGCAGTTATAGAGCGGGGTACGAGCAGTACTTC
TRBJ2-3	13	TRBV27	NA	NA	CASSPFSTDTQYF	TGTGCCAGCAGTCCATTTAGCACAGATACGCAGTATTTT
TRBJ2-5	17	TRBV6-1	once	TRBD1	CASSEYGAGGSPETQYF	TGTGCCAGCAGTGAATATGGAGCAGGGGGCTCACCAGAGACCCAGTACTTC
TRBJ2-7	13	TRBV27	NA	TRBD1	CASRQGRGGEQYF	TGTGCCAGCAGACAGGGGCGAGGTGGCGAGCAGTACTTC